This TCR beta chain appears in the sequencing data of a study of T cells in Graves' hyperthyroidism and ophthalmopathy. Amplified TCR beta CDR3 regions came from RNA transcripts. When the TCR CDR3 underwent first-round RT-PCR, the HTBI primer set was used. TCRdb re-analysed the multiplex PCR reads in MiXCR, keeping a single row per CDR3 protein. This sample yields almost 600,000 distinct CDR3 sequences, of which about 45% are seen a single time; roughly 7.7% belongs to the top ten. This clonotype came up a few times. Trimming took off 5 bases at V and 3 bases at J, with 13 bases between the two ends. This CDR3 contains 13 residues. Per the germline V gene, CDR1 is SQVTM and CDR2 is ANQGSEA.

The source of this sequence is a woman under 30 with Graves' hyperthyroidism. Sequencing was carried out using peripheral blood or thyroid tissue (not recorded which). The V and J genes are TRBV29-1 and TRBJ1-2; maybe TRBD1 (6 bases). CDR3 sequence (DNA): TGCAGCGTTAGGGCAGGGGTTGACTATGGCTACACCTTC. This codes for CSVRAGVDYGYTF. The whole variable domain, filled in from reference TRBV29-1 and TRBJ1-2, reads SAVISQKPSRDICQRGTSLTIQCQVDSQVTMMFWYRQQPGQSLTLIATANQGSEATYESGFVIDKFPISRPNLTFSTLTVSNMSPEDSSIYLCSVRAGVDYGYTFGSGTRLTVV.